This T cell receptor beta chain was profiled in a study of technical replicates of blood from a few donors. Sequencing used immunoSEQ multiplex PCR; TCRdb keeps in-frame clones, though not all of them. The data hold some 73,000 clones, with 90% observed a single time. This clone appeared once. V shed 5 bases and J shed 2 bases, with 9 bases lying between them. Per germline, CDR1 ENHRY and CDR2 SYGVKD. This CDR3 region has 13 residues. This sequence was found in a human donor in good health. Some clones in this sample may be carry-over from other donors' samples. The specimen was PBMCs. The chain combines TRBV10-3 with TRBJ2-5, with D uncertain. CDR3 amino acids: CAISPSEQETQYF. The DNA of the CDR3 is TGTGCCATCAGTCCGTCAGAACAAGAGACCCAGTACTTC.